The source of this T cell receptor beta chain is a study of human T cells and chemical hapten exposure. Study-wide results and limits: High-frequency TCRs, those above 1 in 1000, stayed the same after DPC sensitization.

Sample time point: healthy volunteer bleed at 2 weeks. Total RNA was isolated from unfractionated whole blood. The table lists this clonotype with a few counts. Its target is unknown. Losses at the gene ends were 3 bases for V and 10 bases for J; bases not matched to a gene: 16. The CDR3 runs to 18 residues. What the library attached to individual cDNA molecules were unique molecular identifiers. Per the original data handling: Between roughly 20,000 and 690,600 TCRs appeared in each sample, and the median stood at 95,638. TCRdb redid the calling of the RACE reads with MiXCR, one entry per CDR3 protein. None of the V and J calls come from the authors' own analysis; TCRdb made them. The sample carries some 45,000 distinct CDR3 sequences, 4.4% recorded once.

This sequence joins TRBV12-3 or TRBV12-4 and TRBJ1-4, with 11 bases identical to TRBD1. The TCR sequence derives from a human donor in good health. Some clones in this sample may be carry-over from other donors' samples. The source material was whole blood. The CDR3 DNA sequence: TGTGCCAGCAGTTTGCCGAACCCGGGACAGGGGGGACTGGCAAAACTGTTTTTT. It encodes CASSLPNPGQGGLAKLFF.